This T cell receptor beta chain is from a study of T cells in Graves' hyperthyroidism and ophthalmopathy. Unmatched junction bases numbered 11, after V lost 5 bases and J lost 8 bases. CDR3 length: 16 amino acids. Germline V lookup: CDR1 DFQATT, CDR2 SNEGSKA (reference sequence). RNA transcripts served as the template for amplifying TCR beta CDR3 regions. A first-round RT-PCR of the TCR CDR3 used the HTBI primer set. Via MiXCR, TCRdb re-called the multiplex PCR reads, giving one row per CDR3 protein. The repertoire holds 650,000 to 750,000 distinct CDR3 sequences, less than 15% seen once, with 10% in the top ten. Patients with uncontrolled infections, other autoimmune diseases, pregnancy or lactation were excluded. The diagnostic basis comprised clinical symptoms, serum thyroxine and TRAb, thyroid ultrasound and orbital computed tomography.

The rearrangement joins TRBV20-1 to TRBJ2-1; 14 bases map to TRBD2. The sequence derives from a woman aged 18-29 years with Graves' hyperthyroidism. Input material: blood. Written as DNA, the CDR3 is TGCAGTGCTCGCAACAAAGGGACTAGCGGGAGTCATGAGCAGTTCTTC. Translated: CSARNKGTSGSHEQFF.